The clone carrying this T cell receptor beta chain was recorded once. Antigen specificity is unknown. Assay used: immunoSEQ multiplex PCR; TCRdb lists only in-frame clones, some missing. The data contain roughly 50,000 clones, approximately 89% of them singletons. Per germline, CDR1 ENHRY and CDR2 SYGVKD. Trimming shortened V by 0 bases and J by 8 bases, and 4 bases separated the two germline ends. The CDR3 is 11 amino acids. This entry belongs to a study of T cells in localized non-small cell lung cancer. The study's findings and limits: Exceeding tumor, uninvolved adjacent lung had the highest T cell clonality.

J is TRBJ1-2 and V is TRBV10-3, with D unclear. Specimen: peripheral blood, collected before any cancer treatment. This clonotype originated in a man aged 40 to 70 with stage I lung adenocarcinoma. CDR3 in DNA: TGTGCCATCAGTGAGTCGAGGGGCTACACCTTC. Translated: CAISESRGYTF.